This T cell receptor beta chain originates from a study of cytomegalovirus exposure and HLA in healthy donors. CDR3 length equals 15 residues. Per the germline V gene, CDR1 is SGHNT and CDR2 is YYREEE (reference sequence). After removal of 3 bases from V and 4 bases from J, the junction contained 2 bases not matched to a gene. PCR used 60 Vbeta primers and 13 Jbeta primers. Method: immunoSEQ multiplex PCR; TCRdb's copy keeps in-frame clones and lacks some. The sample totals approximately 68,000 clones. This clonotype was obtained from a female donor in good health and CMV-seropositive. V and J are TRBV5-4 and TRBJ2-3, with 13 nucleotides matching TRBD2. The sequencing input was PBMCs. This CDR3 reads CASSWTSGSADTQYF. DNA of the CDR3: TGTGCCAGCAGCTGGACTAGCGGGAGCGCAGATACGCAGTATTTT.